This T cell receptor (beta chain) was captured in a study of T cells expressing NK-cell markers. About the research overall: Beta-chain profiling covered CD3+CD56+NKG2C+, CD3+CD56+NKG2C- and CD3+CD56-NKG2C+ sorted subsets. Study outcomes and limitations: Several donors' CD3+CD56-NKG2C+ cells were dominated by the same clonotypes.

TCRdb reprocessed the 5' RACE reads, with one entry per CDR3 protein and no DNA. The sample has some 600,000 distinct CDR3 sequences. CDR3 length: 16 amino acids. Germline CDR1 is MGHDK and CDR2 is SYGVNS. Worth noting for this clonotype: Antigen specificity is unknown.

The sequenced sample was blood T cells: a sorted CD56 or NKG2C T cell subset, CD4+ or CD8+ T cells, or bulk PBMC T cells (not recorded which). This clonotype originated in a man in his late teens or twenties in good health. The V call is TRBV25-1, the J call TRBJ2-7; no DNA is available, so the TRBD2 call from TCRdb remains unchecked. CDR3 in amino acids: CASKGNALAGPYEQYF.